The 21 T cell receptor beta chains below come from one sample, sequenced in a study of blood T cells in healthy people across ages. The use of a sample-barcoded 5' primer and a J-beta primer mix characterized a second PCR of about 7 to 12 cycles. From the 5' RACE reads, TCRdb called clonotypes with MiXCR, one entry per CDR3 protein. This sample has approximately 2,000,000 distinct CDR3 sequences; 30% to 40% occur once, and the top ten carry about 21%. The sample was blood. Receptors were obtained from a human donor in good health.

The rearrangement joins TRBV11-2 to TRBJ2-3; tentative D call: TRBD2 (6 bases). Deletions cut 2 bases from V and 2 bases from J, with 14 bases between. Germline V gene sequence: CDR1 SGHAT, CDR2 FQNNGV. CDR3 length: 16 residues. As DNA, the CDR3 is TGTGCCAGCAGCTTATCAATACGGGGGTTCACAGATACGCAGTATTTT. Amino acids: CASSLSIRGFTDTQYF.

The V gene is TRBV20-1, the J gene TRBJ2-5; D may be TRBD1 (6 bases). With 6 bases removed from V and 4 bases from J, the gap between germline ends came to 18 bases. The CDR3 sequence is 14 residues long. The germline V gene encodes CDR1 DFQATT and CDR2 SNEGSKA (reference sequence). Here the CDR3 reads CSARLTGSRETQYF. In nucleotides, the CDR3 is TGCAGTGCCAGATTGACAGGCAGCCGAGAGACCCAGTACTTC.

This chain joins TRBV12-3 or TRBV12-4 and TRBJ2-3, with unresolved D. Deletions cut 3 bases from V and 3 bases from J, with 13 bases between. This CDR3 has 15 residues. The CDR3 protein is CASSFQALGTDTQYF. The CDR3 DNA reads TGTGCCAGCAGTTTCCAGGCCTTAGGTACAGATACGCAGTATTTT.

The chain employs TRBV27 and TRBJ1-2, with unresolved D. V lost 7 bases and J 2 bases, leaving 17 bases between the germline ends. This CDR3 has 15 residues. Germline V gene lookup returns CDR1 MNHEY and CDR2 SMNVEV (reference sequence). Here the CDR3 DNA reads TGTGCCAGCACAACCTGGGAAGAGGGAAACTATGGCTACACCTTC. This sequence encodes CASTTWEEGNYGYTF.

This clonotype was observed a few times. The genes are TRBV27 and TRBJ2-3; 12 nucleotides line up with TRBD2. The CDR3 runs 15 residues. The germline CDR1 and CDR2 sequences are MNHEY and SMNVEV (reference sequence). V trimming: 5 bases; J trimming: 8 bases; junction bases outside the gene matches: 8. CDR3 in DNA: TGTGCCAGCAGTAAGATTCGGACTAGCGGGGCTACGCAGTATTTT. Translated: CASSKIRTSGATQYF.

The chain employs TRBV7-8 and TRBJ1-2; 7 nucleotides agree with TRBD1. Trimming at V came to 8 bases and at J to 5 bases, leaving 14 bases not matched to a gene. The CDR3 runs 15 residues. The germline CDR1 and CDR2 sequences are SGHVS and FQNEAQ. The CDR3 loop is CASLLPGQSLYGYTF. The DNA for the CDR3 is TGTGCCAGCCTTTTGCCGGGACAGTCTCTTTATGGCTACACCTTC.

The CDR3 DNA reads as TGCGCCAGCAGCTACCGCAGGGGAGCTTCGGAGACCCAGTACTTC. This encodes CASSYRRGASETQYF. The chain combines TRBV4-3 with TRBJ2-7, with TRBD1 as a possible D gene (6 bases). Judging by the DNA end, TRBJ2-5 fits better; the J call may be wrong. The germline V gene has CDR1 LGHNA and CDR2 YSLEER. The length of the CDR3 is 15 residues.

This chain joins TRBV10-2 and TRBJ1-2, with 8 positions matching TRBD1. There are 18 residues in the CDR3. Germline CDR1 is WSHSY and CDR2 is SAAADI. The junction had 11 bases not matched to a gene; V was cut back by 0 bases and J by 2 bases. The CDR3 spells CASSESRAGGAGNYGYTF. The CDR3 nucleotides read TGCGCCAGCAGTGAGTCAAGGGCAGGGGGCGCAGGGAACTATGGCTACACCTTC.

The V and J genes are TRBV4-3 and TRBJ1-2; D might be TRBD1 (6 bases). Germline lookup yields CDR1 LGHNA and CDR2 YSLEER. V was clipped by 4 bases and J by 1 base, with 10 bases between them. The length of the CDR3 is 14 residues. CDR3 loop: CASSRDRNNYGYTF. CDR3 sequence (DNA): TGCGCCAGCAGCCGAGACAGGAATAACTATGGCTACACCTTC.

The J gene is TRBJ2-4, the V gene TRBV7-2, with no clear D. This CDR3 is built from 14 residues. The germline gives CDR1 SGHTA, CDR2 FQGNSA. Trimming removed 2 bases from V and 0 bases from J, with 5 bases in between. The CDR3 bases are TGTGCCAGCAGCTTAAGGGTAGCCAAAAACATTCAGTACTTC. It codes for CASSLRVAKNIQYF.

The chain employs TRBV29-1 and TRBJ1-5; 10 bases are a match to TRBD1. V was clipped by 7 bases and J by 1 base; unmatched bases: 16. The CDR3 covers 18 residues. Germline V gene sequence: CDR1 SQVTM, CDR2 ANQGSEA. CDR3 nucleotides: TGCAGCGCCACCATGTACCTCGGACAGGGGGGAAGCAATCAGCCCCAGCATTTT. As protein: CSATMYLGQGGSNQPQHF.

The chain recombines TRBV7-2 with TRBJ2-1, with D perhaps TRBD1 or TRBD2 (5 bases each). This CDR3 comprises 17 residues. With 1 base removed from V and 0 bases from J, the gap between germline ends came to 13 bases. From germline, CDR1 is SGHTA and CDR2 FQGNSA. For the CDR3, the DNA is TGTGCCAGCAGCTTAGAATGGGGGATTAGCTCCTACAATGAGCAGTTCTTC. Its protein product is CASSLEWGISSYNEQFF.

V is TRBV7-2 and J is TRBJ1-1; D remains unclear. Germline assignment: CDR1 SGHTA and CDR2 FQGNSA. V was shortened by 4 bases and J by 0 bases, with 18 bases between the two germline ends. The CDR3 contains 17 residues. CDR3 protein: CASSSLRLGLMNTEAFF. The CDR3 region has the DNA TGTGCCAGCAGCTCCTTACGGTTGGGCCTTATGAACACTGAAGCTTTCTTT. The whole variable domain, remainder taken from reference TRBV7-2 and TRBJ1-1, is GAGVSQSPSNKVTEKGKDVELRCDPISGHTALYWYRQSLGQGLEFLIYFQGNSAPDKSGLPSDRFSAERTGGSVSTLTIQRTQQEDSAVYLCASSSLRLGLMNTEAFFGQGTRLTVV.

Details on this clonotype: At one boundary the junction diverges from the germline segment, which might be a read error. V and J are TRBV5-6 and TRBJ1-1; TRBD1 might be the D (5 bases). Germline CDR1 is SGHDT and CDR2 is YYEEEE. The CDR3 is made up of 14 amino acids. The CDR3, as DNA: TGTGTCAGCATCACCGGACGGGGGTACACTGAAGCTTTCTTT. It is translated as CVSITGRGYTEAFF. Full variable domain (rest looked up from reference TRBV5-6 and TRBJ1-1): DAGVTQSPTHLIKTRGQQVTLRCSPKSGHDTVSWYQQALGQGPQFIFQYYEEEERQRGNFPDRFSGHQFPNYSSELNVNALLLGDSALYLCVSITGRGYTEAFFGQGTRLTVV.

The CDR3 region is CATKTKAADTQYF. In DNA, the CDR3 is TGTGCCACCAAGACGAAAGCGGCAGATACGCAGTATTTT. The chain couples TRBV24-1 to TRBJ2-3; TRBD2 might be the D (5 bases). The V and J ends lost 8 bases and 4 bases respectively, with 12 bases between them. This CDR3 is built from 13 residues. Germline lookup yields CDR1 KGHDR and CDR2 SFDVKD.

This chain joins TRBV28 and TRBJ2-7; no clear D gene. Germline-derived CDR1 and CDR2 are MDHEN and SYDVKM. The V and J ends lost 10 bases and 4 bases respectively, with 14 bases between them. There are 12 residues in the CDR3. CDR3 loop: CATCQYLYEQYF. CDR3 coding DNA: TGTGCCACTTGTCAGTATCTTTACGAGCAGTACTTC.

The DNA of the CDR3 is TGTGCAGGACAGGGGGGTCCGGGAAAAGAGACCCAGTACTTC. Protein: CAGQGGPGKETQYF. J is TRBJ2-5 and V is TRBV6-6, with 10 positions matching TRBD1. Germline V lookup: CDR1 MNHNY, CDR2 SVGAGI (reference sequence). The CDR3 consists of 14 residues.

DNA for the CDR3: TGTGCCAGCAGTTGGGGGGCGGCTCAGCCCCAGCATTTT. It is translated as CASSWGAAQPQHF. The chain is built from TRBV6-2 or TRBV6-3 and TRBJ1-5; tentative D call: TRBD1 (6 bases). V shed 4 bases and J shed 6 bases, with 10 bases lying between them. This CDR3 is built from 13 residues. The V gene's germline CDR1 is MNHEY and CDR2 SVGEGT.

This clonotype was seen only once. This chain links TRBV7-8 with TRBJ2-1; 7 nucleotides match TRBD1. This CDR3 spans 16 amino acids. V dropped 1 base and J dropped 4; count of bases not matched to a gene: 7. CDR1 SGHVS and CDR2 FQNEAQ come from the germline V gene. Written as DNA, the CDR3 is TGTGCCAGCAGCTTAGTTTCGAGACAGGGTTACAATGAGCAGTTCTTC. This codes for CASSLVSRQGYNEQFF.

Only a few counts were recorded for this clonotype. This chain uses TRBV4-3 with TRBJ1-2; D not resolved. CDR1 and CDR2 from the germline V gene are LGHNA and YSLEER. V lost 3 bases and J 8 bases, leaving 13 bases between the germline ends. There are 13 residues in the CDR3. The CDR3 here is CASSQGWAGGYTF. The CDR3 DNA follows: TGCGCCAGCAGCCAGGGATGGGCCGGGGGCTACACCTTC.

Remarks on this clonotype: A much larger clone is a single base away; this may be a read error. The J gene is TRBJ2-1, the V gene TRBV28, with D perhaps TRBD2 (7 bases). Matching the DNA end better, TRBJ2-7 makes the J call doubtful. Germline assignment: CDR1 MDHEN and CDR2 SYDVKM. The CDR3 is 13 residues long. CDR3 residues: CASRGGAYNEQYF. For the CDR3, the DNA is TGTGCCAGCAGGGGGGGGGCCTACAATGAGCAGTACTTC.